The 16 T cell receptor beta chains in this list originate from one sample, sequenced in a study of cytomegalovirus exposure and HLA in healthy donors (dated by TCRdb to between 2016 and 2019). The library relied on the immunoSEQ multiplex PCR assay. For the multiplex PCR, a mixture combining 60 forward primers for TCR Vbeta segments and 13 reverse primers for TCR Jbeta segments was used. The clones in this table, taken by TCRdb from immuneACCESS, are in-frame only. Not every clone is retained; where verified, under half of the shortfall comes from an unresolved V gene, and the cause of the rest is unknown. The sample profile shows roughly 110,000 clones; about 74% of them were found once. The top ten constitute about 15% of the sample. Sequenced: PBMCs. These receptors originate from a woman aged 35 to 49 in good health and CMV-seropositive.

The chain is built from TRBV5-1 and TRBJ1-2, with 9 bases identical to TRBD1. The CDR3 loop spans 17 amino acids. Germline V gene sequence: CDR1 SGHRS, CDR2 YFSETQ. The V segment lost 0 bases and the J segment 7 bases; nucleotides outside the gene matches: 13. The CDR3 DNA sequence: TGCGCCAGCAGCTTGGCCTCCTTCACAGGGGGCGCAGGTGGCTACACCTTC. Its translation: CASSLASFTGGAGGYTF.

The rearrangement uses TRBV4-3 and TRBJ2-7; maybe TRBD2 (5 bases). Trimming cost V 1 base and J 7 bases, with 11 bases left between them. In germline, CDR1 is LGHNA, CDR2 YSLEER. This CDR3 is 13 amino acids long. The CDR3 coding sequence is TGCGCCAGCAGCCAAGTCCTAGCTGGTGAGCAGTACTTC. It codes for CASSQVLAGEQYF.

V and J are TRBV2 and TRBJ1-4, with 7 bases that match TRBD1. The CDR3 covers 13 residues. Germline V gene data show CDR1 as SNHLY and CDR2 as FYNNEI. Trimming at V came to 6 bases and at J to 7 bases, leaving 5 bases not matched to a gene. CDR3 loop: CASSGQGGEKLFF. Written as DNA, the CDR3 is TGTGCCAGCAGCGGTCAGGGGGGTGAAAAACTGTTTTTT.

As for this clone: The same CDR3 also results from other DNA sequences found in this sample. This chain connects TRBV5-1 to TRBJ1-2; 10 bases line up with TRBD1. This CDR3 contains 15 residues. V dropped 0 bases and J dropped 3; count of bases not matched to a gene: 2. Germline CDR1 reads SGHRS; CDR2 reads YFSETQ. CDR3 region: CASSLGQGADYGYTF. For the CDR3, the DNA is TGCGCCAGCAGCTTGGGACAGGGGGCAGACTATGGCTACACCTTC.

The J gene is TRBJ1-5, the V gene TRBV6-5; the D is unclear. V lost 8 bases and J 5 bases, leaving 16 bases between the germline ends. CDR3 size: 14 residues. CDR1 and CDR2 from the germline V gene are MNHEY and SVGAGI. The CDR3 sequence is CASLGVSGDQPQHF. CDR3 nucleotide sequence: TGTGCCAGCCTTGGGGTGAGCGGGGATCAGCCCCAGCATTTT.

This chain uses TRBV4-3 with TRBJ2-1; 9 bases align to TRBD2. CDR3 length: 16 residues. Germline loops: CDR1 LGHNA, CDR2 YSLEER. Trimming removed 2 bases from V and 4 bases from J; junction bases left unmatched: 6. The CDR3 is CASSQRAGGLYNEQFF. CDR3 in DNA: TGCGCCAGCAGCCAAAGGGCGGGGGGGCTATACAATGAGCAGTTCTTC.

This clone has only a few counts. This chain uses TRBV6-5 with TRBJ1-2; 7 positions agree with TRBD1. The CDR3 totals 14 residues. CDR1 and CDR2 from the germline V gene are MNHEY and SVGAGI. Unmatched junction bases numbered 4, after V lost 2 bases and J lost 4 bases. The CDR3 here is CASSYRGQAYGYTF. The DNA of the CDR3 is TGTGCCAGCAGTTACAGAGGACAGGCCTATGGCTACACCTTC.

The sample holds one count of this clone. This chain uses TRBV7-4 with TRBJ2-4; D possibly corresponds to TRBD1 (6 bases). The CDR3 loop spans 18 amino acids. Germline values: CDR1 SGHVT, CDR2 SQSDAQ. V was trimmed by 1 base and J by 1 base, leaving 17 bases between them. The CDR3 DNA follows: TGTGCCAGCAGCTTAGACAGCGATGGGGGCAGGGCCAAAAACATTCAGTACTTC. Amino acids: CASSLDSDGGRAKNIQYF.

This clone has just a few counts. The gene calls are TRBV30 and TRBJ1-5; TRBD1 agrees at 7 bases. Germline lookup yields CDR1 GTSNPN and CDR2 SVGIG (reference sequence). The CDR3 is 13 residues long. Losses at the gene ends were 2 bases for V and 5 bases for J; bases not matched to a gene: 3. The chain's CDR3 is CAWSRDSDQPQHF. The DNA for the CDR3 is TGTGCCTGGAGTCGGGACAGTGATCAGCCCCAGCATTTT.

This clone has only a few counts. The CDR3 region is CASSTRQGIDEKLFF. Here the CDR3 DNA reads TGTGCCAGCAGTACCCGACAGGGTATTGATGAAAAACTGTTTTTT. This chain links TRBV6-1 with TRBJ1-4, with 7 bases that match TRBD1. CDR3 length equals 15 residues. J lost 6 bases, V lost 5 bases, and 9 bases had no gene match. Germline V gene lookup returns CDR1 MNHNS and CDR2 SASEGT.

This clone showed up just a few times. The gene calls are TRBV5-1 and TRBJ2-2; 7 nucleotides match TRBD2. Germline V gene sequence: CDR1 SGHRS, CDR2 YFSETQ. The trim removed 6 bases at V and 6 bases at J, leaving 11 bases unmatched. The CDR3 has 15 residues. CDR3 in amino acids: CASIPPSGEAGELFF. CDR3 nucleotide sequence: TGCGCCAGCATCCCTCCCAGCGGGGAGGCCGGGGAGCTGTTTTTT. Variable domain in full (rest from reference TRBV5-1 and TRBJ2-2): KAGVTQTPRYLIKTRGQQVTLSCSPISGHRSVSWYQQTPGQGLQFLFEYFSETQRNKGNFPGRFSGRQFSNSRSEMNVSTLELGDSALYLCASIPPSGEAGELFFGEGSRLTVL.

The chain links TRBV2 to TRBJ1-6, with D possibly being TRBD1 (5 bases). The V gene's germline CDR1 is SNHLY and CDR2 FYNNEI. The CDR3 sequence is 16 residues long. V was cut by 6 bases and J by 5 bases, with 17 bases left in between. The CDR3 DNA reads TGTGCCAGCAGGACAGTGGCCCTCCTGAATAATTCACCCCTCCACTTT. This gives the protein CASRTVALLNNSPLHF.

The V and J genes are TRBV13 and TRBJ2-5; no definite D call. This CDR3 region has 12 residues. The germline V gene encodes CDR1 PRHDT and CDR2 FYEKMQ (reference sequence). Trimming removed 3 bases at V and 7 bases at J, with 9 bases between. This chain's CDR3 is CASSFYRGTQYF. CDR3 DNA: TGTGCCAGCAGCTTCTATCGAGGGACCCAGTACTTC.

This clone appeared a single time. The chain carries TRBV6-6 and TRBJ1-3; 7 positions match TRBD1. The CDR3 loop spans 13 amino acids. The V gene's germline CDR1 is MNHNY and CDR2 SVGAGI (reference sequence). V was clipped by 6 bases and J by 4 bases; unmatched bases: 3. The CDR3 here is CASSPGQGNTIYF. The CDR3 DNA is TGTGCCAGCAGCCCGGGACAGGGAAACACCATATATTTT.

This rearrangement joins TRBV27 to TRBJ2-3, with D maybe TRBD1 (6 bases). The CDR3 consists of 11 residues. Germline assignment: CDR1 MNHEY and CDR2 SMNVEV (reference sequence). V was cut by 8 bases and J by 6 bases, with 9 bases left in between. In nucleotides, the CDR3 is TGTGCCAGCCGTAGGGGGGATACGCAGTATTTT. It yields the protein CASRRGDTQYF.

The table lists this clone with a count of one. This chain connects TRBV6-1 to TRBJ2-3; the match to TRBD2 covers 8 bases. The CDR3 spans 15 residues. CDR1 is MNHNS, CDR2 SASEGT, per germline. The junction had 3 bases not matched to a gene; V was cut back by 3 bases and J by 1 base. The CDR3 DNA reads TGTGCCAGCAGTGAGCTTAGCGGGGGCACAGATACGCAGTATTTT. This codes for CASSELSGGTDTQYF.